This is a list of T cell receptor beta chains from one sample in a study of T cell changes during pregnancy in multiple sclerosis. Profiled with immunoSEQ multiplex PCR; TCRdb holds only in-frame clones, not every one. The sample comprises around 63,000 clones, roughly 90% of which are singletons, and around 3% rests with the top ten. Sequencing was performed on peripheral blood, taken in the third trimester of pregnancy. The receptors here all came from a female donor in good health, enrolled as a control in a pregnancy study. Both conserved end residues are part of each CDR3. D genes are given only for firm matches. Clone size is given for some rows only: seen once, a few or many times, or a class if the clone is expanded.

clone size: NA; J gene: TRBJ2-5; D gene: TRBD1; V gene: TRBV2; CDR3 protein: CASRVPGQGSPSQYF; CDR3 DNA: TGTGCCAGCAGGGTACCTGGACAGGGCTCCCCAAGCCAGTACTTC
clone size: NA; J gene: TRBJ2-3; D gene: TRBD1; V gene: TRBV9; CDR3 protein: CASSARTGSTDTQYF; CDR3 DNA: TGTGCCAGCAGCGCGCGGACAGGGTCGACAGATACGCAGTATTTT
clone size: NA; J gene: TRBJ2-7; D gene: TRBD2; V gene: TRBV7-6; CDR3 protein: CASSLFTSGGFAYEQYF; CDR3 DNA: TGTGCCAGCAGCTTATTTACTAGCGGGGGATTTGCCTACGAGCAGTACTTC
clone size: once; J gene: TRBJ2-5; D gene: NA; V gene: TRBV5-1; CDR3 protein: CASSPSGNQETQYF; CDR3 DNA: TGCGCCAGCAGCCCCTCCGGGAACCAAGAGACCCAGTACTTC
clone size: NA; J gene: TRBJ2-1; D gene: TRBD2; V gene: TRBV4-2; CDR3 protein: CASRGGSEQFF; CDR3 DNA: TGTGCCAGCAGGGGGGGGTCTGAGCAGTTCTTC
clone size: NA; J gene: TRBJ2-7; D gene: NA; V gene: TRBV27; CDR3 protein: CASNVAGAVYEQYF; CDR3 DNA: TGTGCCAGCAACGTGGCGGGGGCGGTCTACGAGCAGTACTTC
clone size: NA; J gene: TRBJ1-2; D gene: TRBD1; V gene: TRBV27; CDR3 protein: CASSSYRGADYGYTF; CDR3 DNA: TGTGCCAGCAGTTCGTACAGGGGGGCGGACTATGGCTACACCTTC
clone size: NA; J gene: TRBJ1-5; D gene: NA; V gene: TRBV19; CDR3 protein: CASSLFLQGKSQPQHF; CDR3 DNA: TGTGCCAGTAGTCTTTTTTTACAGGGTAAGTCTCAGCCCCAGCATTTT
clone size: NA; J gene: TRBJ1-5; D gene: NA; V gene: TRBV27; CDR3 protein: CASSLGGGNQPQHF; CDR3 DNA: TGTGCCAGCAGTTTAGGCGGGGGCAATCAGCCCCAGCATTTT
clone size: NA; J gene: TRBJ1-6; D gene: NA; V gene: TRBV7-6; CDR3 protein: CASSLGVPAGNSPLHF; CDR3 DNA: TGTGCCAGCAGCTTAGGGGTCCCCGCGGGGAATTCACCCCTCCACTTT
clone size: NA; J gene: TRBJ2-3; D gene: TRBD2; V gene: TRBV28; CDR3 protein: CAIFSGRSTDTQYF; CDR3 DNA: TGTGCCATCTTTAGCGGGAGATCCACAGATACGCAGTATTTT
clone size: NA; J gene: TRBJ1-2; D gene: TRBD1; V gene: TRBV7-3; CDR3 protein: CASSPTGKWYYGYTF; CDR3 DNA: TGTGCCAGCAGTCCGACAGGGAAGTGGTACTATGGCTACACCTTC
clone size: NA; J gene: TRBJ2-3; D gene: NA; V gene: TRBV4-3; CDR3 protein: CASTQDGEADTQYF; CDR3 DNA: TGCGCCAGCACCCAAGATGGAGAAGCAGATACGCAGTATTTT
clone size: NA; J gene: TRBJ1-4; D gene: TRBD1; V gene: TRBV4-1; CDR3 protein: CASSQDSFGQGNEKLFF; CDR3 DNA: TGCGCCAGCAGCCAAGATTCTTTCGGACAGGGAAATGAAAAACTGTTTTTT
clone size: NA; J gene: TRBJ1-4; D gene: NA; V gene: TRBV19; CDR3 protein: CASSLTVATNEKLFF; CDR3 DNA: TGTGCCAGTAGCCTGACAGTAGCAACTAATGAAAAACTGTTTTTT
clone size: NA; J gene: TRBJ2-7; D gene: TRBD1; V gene: TRBV7-9; CDR3 protein: CASSGQGYEQYF; CDR3 DNA: TGTGCCAGCAGTGGACAGGGGTACGAGCAGTACTTC